This is a list of T cell receptor beta chains from one sample in a study of T cell repertoires in cytomegalovirus infection. Their cognate antigens are unknown. TCRdb called the reads again in MiXCR, with one record for every CDR3 protein. The sample lists about 60,000 distinct CDR3 sequences, 20% to 25% occurring once. Here the sequenced sample was CD8+ T cells from cultured PBMCs, taken from culture after CMV antigen stimulation. These receptors all come from a human donor in good health (CMV status not recorded). Some clones in this sample may be carry-over from other donors' samples. CDR3s include the opening cysteine and the closing phenylalanine or tryptophan. A D gene is named only where the DNA matches it firmly. Where a row states a size, it is once, few, many or the class of an expanded clone; other rows omit it.

>-|-|TRBJ2-7|TRBV18
CASSPLPKSTYSYEQYF
TGTGCCAGCTCACCACTTCCGAAGTCAACATACTCCTACGAGCAGTACTTC
>-|-|TRBJ2-1|TRBV7-9
CASLIQGGNEQFF
TGTGCCAGCCTCATCCAGGGGGGGAATGAGCAGTTCTTC
>TRBD1|-|TRBJ2-1|TRBV28
CASSSHMMRQGGDEQFF
TGTGCCAGCAGTAGTCATATGATGAGACAGGGTGGCGATGAGCAGTTCTTC
>TRBD2|-|TRBJ2-3|TRBV7-2
CASTGTSGVFGTDTQYF
TGTGCCAGCACCGGGACTAGCGGGGTATTTGGCACAGATACGCAGTATTTT
>-|-|TRBJ1-1|TRBV7-2
CAIPDGNTEAFF
TGTGCCATCCCGGACGGGAACACTGAAGCTTTCTTT
>TRBD2|many|TRBJ2-1|TRBV6-1
CASSVTSGGATEQFF
TGTGCCAGCAGTGTCACTAGCGGGGGGGCGACTGAGCAGTTCTTC
>TRBD1|few|TRBJ1-1|TRBV6-5
CASSRYRGPAFF
TGTGCCAGCAGCCGTTACAGGGGGCCAGCTTTCTTT
>TRBD1|-|TRBJ1-4|TRBV7-8
CASSLGPTGFVEKLFF
TGTGCCAGCAGCTTAGGCCCGACAGGGTTTGTTGAAAAACTGTTTTTT
>-|-|TRBJ2-3|TRBV7-6
CASSLARQTTSTDTQYF
TGTGCCAGCAGCTTAGCGCGACAGACAACTAGCACAGATACGCAGTATTTT
>-|few|TRBJ1-1|TRBV12-5
CASGLPTGEAFF
TGTGCTAGTGGTTTACCGACAGGTGAAGCTTTCTTT
>-|many|TRBJ2-7|TRBV7-2
CASSLATNILYEQYF
TGTGCCAGCAGCTTAGCTACAAATATCCTCTACGAGCAGTACTTC
>-|once|TRBJ1-2|TRBV7-8
CASSLGSTWDGYTF
TGTGCCAGCAGCTTAGGTTCTACGTGGGATGGCTACACCTTC
>-|-|TRBJ2-5|TRBV7-2
CASSLNFLETQYF
TGTGCCAGCAGCTTAAATTTTTTGGAGACCCAGTACTTC
>-|few|TRBJ2-4|TRBV6-2/TRBV6-3
CASSYSFPGQLAKNIQYF
TGTGCCAGCAGTTACTCGTTTCCCGGGCAACTAGCCAAAAACATTCAGTACTTC
>TRBD1|few|TRBJ2-1|TRBV7-9
CASFGRTGGAKSNEQFF
TGTGCCAGCTTTGGGAGGACAGGGGGCGCGAAGTCCAATGAGCAGTTCTTC
>TRBD1|many|TRBJ1-2|TRBV6-1
CASSRPLGQGNYGYTF
TGTGCCAGCAGTCGACCTTTGGGACAGGGGAACTATGGCTACACCTTC
>-|few|TRBJ2-7|TRBV4-1
CASSQEMRQNHEQYF
TGCGCCAGCAGCCAAGAGATGCGACAGAACCACGAGCAGTACTTC
>-|few|TRBJ2-3|TRBV6-2/TRBV6-3
CASRESLTRGTDTQYF
TGTGCCAGCAGGGAGAGCCTCACCCGGGGCACAGATACGCAGTATTTT
>-|-|TRBJ2-2|TRBV5-6
CASSLDGAGELFF
TGTGCCAGCAGCTTAGATGGTGCCGGGGAGCTGTTTTTT
>TRBD2|many|TRBJ2-1|TRBV4-1
CASSQDFFHLAFIGGGCNEQFF
TGCGCCAGCAGCCAAGATTTTTTCCATTTAGCGTTTATCGGGGGGGGTTGTAATGAGCAGTTCTTC
>-|-|TRBJ2-5|TRBV7-9
CASSQRWTLGRETQYF
TGTGCCAGCAGCCAGCGTTGGACCCTAGGTAGAGAGACCCAGTACTTC
>-|-|TRBJ1-1|TRBV12-5
CASGLARDTRAAFF
TGTGCTAGTGGTTTGGCTCGGGACACCCGGGCGGCTTTCTTT
>-|-|TRBJ1-2|TRBV2
CASSEHKALGYTF
TGTGCCAGCAGTGAACACAAGGCCCTTGGCTACACCTTC
>-|few|TRBJ2-2|TRBV9
CASLEPTGELFF
TGTGCCAGCTTGGAACCCACCGGGGAGCTGTTTTTT
>-|few|TRBJ2-6|TRBV7-8
CASSSRKRSISGANVLTF
TGTGCCAGCAGCTCGAGAAAAAGGTCGATCTCTGGGGCCAACGTCCTGACTTTC
>-|-|TRBJ2-5|TRBV7-2
CASSSLRGNQETQYF
TGTGCCAGCAGCTCCCTTAGGGGAAATCAAGAGACCCAGTACTTC
>TRBD1|few|TRBJ1-1|TRBV4-1
CASSPTGGNTEAFF
TGCGCCAGCAGCCCGACAGGGGGAAACACTGAAGCTTTCTTT
>TRBD1|few|TRBJ2-3|TRBV4-1
CASSQVGTGPSTDTQYF
TGCGCCAGCAGCCAAGTCGGGACAGGCCCTAGCACAGATACGCAGTATTTT
>-|-|TRBJ2-3|TRBV7-2
CASSLVTTPDTQYF
TGTGCCAGCAGCTTAGTGACAACCCCAGATACGCAGTATTTT
>TRBD1|-|TRBJ2-1|TRBV5-6
CASRWDREYNEQFF
TGTGCCAGCAGGTGGGACAGGGAATACAATGAGCAGTTCTTC
>-|few|TRBJ2-1|TRBV7-2
CASSLILADNEQFF
TGTGCCAGCAGCTTAATCCTAGCAGACAATGAGCAGTTCTTC